This T cell receptor (beta chain) was retrieved from a study of shared clonotypes between healthy human individuals. Method: immunoSEQ multiplex PCR; TCRdb's copy keeps in-frame clones and lacks some. The repertoire holds roughly 300,000 clones, with about 73% as singletons. This TCR derives from a man aged 25 to 40 in good health. Sequences were obtained from memory CD4+ T cells sorted from blood. The subset here: CD45RA-negative fraction.

The chain's CDR3 is CASSPRGAANTGELFF. Written as DNA, the CDR3 is TGTGCCAGCAGCCCCCGCGGAGCTGCGAACACCGGGGAGCTGTTTTTT. The rearrangement uses TRBV9 and TRBJ2-2; D is unclear. The germline gives CDR1 SGDLS, CDR2 YYNGEE. The CDR3 contains 16 residues. Trimming shortened V by 4 bases and J by 0 bases, and 13 bases separated the two germline ends.